This T cell receptor beta chain appears in the sequencing data of a study of T-cell memory formation after mild COVID-19. Per germline, CDR1 DFQATT and CDR2 SNEGSKA (reference sequence). With V trimmed by 5 bases and J by 7 bases, 6 bases remained unmatched. The CDR3 extends over 14 amino acids. One entry per CDR3 protein, called by TCRdb with MiXCR from the 5' RACE reads. Among about 350,000 distinct CDR3 sequences listed, roughly an eighth were seen once. The sample taken for sequencing was PBMCs or a T cell subset sorted from them (not recorded which). The chain links TRBV20-1 to TRBJ2-1; 12 bases fit TRBD2. The receptor's source is a young man who had mild COVID-19 (a few samples of this study predate the infection). Cell type and time point are not known. CDR3 bases: TGCAGTGCTTGGCGCCTAGCGGGGGGGAATGAGCAGTTCTTC. It encodes CSAWRLAGGNEQFF.